These T cell receptor beta chains were read from a single sample in a study of long-term antiretroviral therapy in people with HIV. The data were produced by immunoSEQ multiplex PCR, yet TCRdb's version contains in-frame clones alone and is incomplete. The data hold some 28,000 clones, with about 95% observed a single time. Sequenced here: unsorted PBMCs, sampled 5.3 years after starting antiretroviral therapy. The receptors stem from a man aged 50 or older with HIV. Each CDR3 is given with its conserved first and last residue. D genes are given only for firm matches. Not all rows give a size; the values are once, few, many and, for expanded clones, a class.

>TRBJ2-1|-|TRBV19|-
CASSLASLGGNEQFF
TGTGCCAGTAGTCTAGCATCCCTGGGAGGCAATGAGCAGTTCTTC
>TRBJ1-1|-|TRBV5-1|-
CASSFTGKDEAFF
TGCGCCAGCAGCTTCACAGGGAAGGATGAAGCTTTCTTT
>TRBJ1-5|-|TRBV6-1|-
CASTAGWGNQPQHF
TGTGCCAGCACCGCAGGATGGGGCAATCAGCCCCAGCATTTT
>TRBJ2-5|once|TRBV5-5|TRBD2
CASSLGLAGGNQETQYF
TGTGCCAGCAGCTTGGGACTAGCGGGGGGGAACCAAGAGACCCAGTACTTC
>TRBJ2-7|-|TRBV4-3|-
CASSLGRLIQGPYEQYF
TGCGCCAGCAGCCTCGGGAGATTGATCCAGGGACCCTACGAGCAGTACTTC
>TRBJ2-1|-|TRBV5-6|-
CASSLGETRRGYNEQFF
TGTGCCAGCAGCTTGGGGGAGACTAGACGGGGGTACAATGAGCAGTTCTTC
>TRBJ2-3|-|TRBV5-1|-
CASSLYADTQYF
TGCGCCAGCAGCTTGTACGCAGATACGCAGTATTTT
>TRBJ1-5|-|TRBV19|-
CASRRGLGTSNQPQHF
TGTGCCAGTAGGCGGGGGTTGGGAACTAGCAATCAGCCCCAGCATTTT
>TRBJ2-3|-|TRBV5-1|TRBD2
CASSLKREKSTDTQYF
TGCGCCAGCAGCTTGAAGCGGGAAAAAAGCACAGATACGCAGTATTTT
>TRBJ1-1|-|TRBV5-6|-
CASSLAGAHTEAFF
TGTGCCAGCAGCTTGGCAGGGGCGCACACTGAAGCTTTCTTT
>TRBJ1-5|-|TRBV18|-
CASSPVRGYQPQHF
TGTGCCAGCTCACCAGTGAGAGGGTATCAGCCCCAGCATTTT
>TRBJ1-5|-|TRBV7-2|-
CASSLRRDSNQPQHF
TGTGCCAGCAGCTTAAGGCGGGATAGCAATCAGCCCCAGCATTTT
>TRBJ1-5|-|TRBV4-1|-
CASSQETGGHQPQHF
TGCGCCAGCAGCCAAGAGACGGGAGGGCATCAGCCCCAGCATTTT
>TRBJ1-6|-|TRBV28|TRBD1
CASSLGTADLHF
TGTGCCAGCAGTCTCGGGACAGCCGATCTCCACTTT
>TRBJ2-7|-|TRBV6-6|-
CASSQKFGPVNEQYF
TGTGCCAGCAGTCAGAAATTTGGACCGGTCAACGAGCAGTACTTC
>TRBJ2-5|-|TRBV5-4|-
CASSFPTGVQETQYF
TGTGCCAGCAGCTTTCCGACAGGAGTCCAAGAGACCCAGTACTTC
>TRBJ1-2|once|TRBV5-6|-
CASSAGQPYGYTF
TGTGCCAGCAGCGCGGGACAACCTTATGGCTACACCTTC
>TRBJ1-1|-|TRBV25-1|-
CASSRGTNTEAFF
TGTGCCAGCAGTCGCGGGACGAACACTGAAGCTTTCTTT
>TRBJ2-7|-|TRBV30|-
CAYTSGTFEQYF
TGTGCCTACACAAGCGGAACCTTCGAGCAGTACTTC
>TRBJ1-5|-|TRBV19|-
CASSIERGAGNQPQHF
TGTGCCAGTAGTATTGAGCGGGGAGCGGGCAATCAGCCCCAGCATTTT
>TRBJ2-2|-|TRBV7-9|TRBD2
CASSFGLAGAHTGELFF
TGTGCCAGCAGCTTCGGACTAGCGGGGGCCCACACCGGGGAGCTGTTTTTT
>TRBJ2-2|-|TRBV30|TRBD2
CAWIASGVSTGELFF
TGTGCCTGGATAGCTAGCGGGGTGAGCACCGGGGAGCTGTTTTTT
>TRBJ1-1|-|TRBV27|-
CASSSSPTGVEAFF
TGTGCCAGCAGTTCCTCCCCTACAGGCGTTGAAGCTTTCTTT
>TRBJ2-3|-|TRBV5-1|TRBD2
CASSLAGLAKTDTQYF
TGCGCCAGCAGCTTGGCGGGACTAGCGAAGACAGATACGCAGTATTTT
>TRBJ2-7|-|TRBV7-2|TRBD2
CASSLGSGGGWYEQYF
TGTGCCAGCAGCTTAGGGAGTGGCGGGGGGTGGTACGAGCAGTACTTC
>TRBJ2-5|-|TRBV27|-
CASSLIPRGGETQYF
TGTGCCAGCAGTTTAATACCCAGGGGTGGAGAGACCCAGTACTTC
>TRBJ1-1|-|TRBV10-1|-
CASQGHPNTEAFF
TGCGCCAGCCAGGGACATCCGAACACTGAAGCTTTCTTT
>TRBJ2-7|-|TRBV2|TRBD1
CASSPGQGGEQYF
TGTGCCAGCAGTCCGGGACAGGGGGGCGAGCAGTACTTC
>TRBJ2-7|-|TRBV5-1|TRBD1
CASSSGQSYEQYF
TGCGCCAGCAGCTCGGGACAGTCCTACGAGCAGTACTTC
>TRBJ2-1|-|TRBV30|TRBD2
CAWSHGGGEEQFF
TGTGCCTGGAGTCATGGCGGGGGTGAAGAGCAGTTCTTC
>TRBJ1-1|-|TRBV11-2|-
CASSLALPEAFF
TGTGCCAGCAGCTTAGCATTGCCTGAAGCTTTCTTT
>TRBJ2-6|-|TRBV2|-
CASTGRGVSLSGANVLTF
TGTGCCAGCACCGGAAGGGGGGTCTCTCTCTCTGGGGCCAACGTCCTGACTTTC
>TRBJ1-6|-|TRBV30|-
CAWSVEGNYSPLHF
TGTGCCTGGAGTGTAGAAGGGAATTATTCACCCCTCCACTTT
>TRBJ1-4|-|TRBV18|-
CASSPSTNEKLFF
TGTGCCAGCTCACCGTCCACTAATGAAAAACTGTTTTTT
>TRBJ2-2|-|TRBV12-2|-
CARRGGAHKELFF
TGTGCGAGGCGCGGGGGCGCCCACAAAGAGCTGTTTTTT
>TRBJ2-7|-|TRBV6-6|TRBD2
CASRTALAGTYEQYF
TGTGCCAGCAGAACCGCGCTAGCGGGGACTTACGAGCAGTACTTC
>TRBJ1-1|-|TRBV6-5|-
CASSYSPGVGTEAFF
TGTGCCAGCAGTTACTCTCCAGGGGTGGGCACTGAAGCTTTCTTT
>TRBJ1-5|-|TRBV25-1|-
CASSDRQNQPQHF
TGTGCCAGCAGTGATCGGCAAAATCAGCCCCAGCATTTT
>TRBJ1-3|-|TRBV9|-
CASSVGEGKRNTIYF
TGTGCCAGCAGCGTAGGTGAGGGGAAGAGAAACACCATATATTTT
>TRBJ2-7|-|TRBV27|-
CASSLREGYEQYF
TGTGCCAGCAGCCTTCGGGAAGGCTACGAGCAGTACTTC
>TRBJ2-3|-|TRBV6-1|-
CASSDRGDGTQYF
TGTGCCAGCAGTGACAGGGGTGATGGTACGCAGTATTTT
>TRBJ1-2|-|TRBV2|TRBD1
CASSDGTGGLGYTF
TGTGCCAGCAGTGACGGGACAGGGGGCCTTGGCTACACCTTC
>TRBJ1-4|-|TRBV4-3|-
CASSQEGRVNEKLFF
TGCGCCAGCAGCCAAGAAGGGAGGGTTAATGAAAAACTGTTTTTT
>TRBJ1-2|-|TRBV4-1|-
CASSLSSGADYGYTF
TGCGCCAGCAGCCTTAGTTCAGGGGCTGATTATGGCTACACCTTC
>TRBJ2-7|-|TRBV6-5|TRBD1
CASSRDRVTNEQYF
TGTGCCAGCAGCCGGGACAGGGTCACAAACGAGCAGTACTTC
>TRBJ1-5|-|TRBV21-1|-
CASSKAGQGVNNQPQHF
TGTGCCAGCAGCAAAGCGGGACAGGGAGTTAACAATCAGCCCCAGCATTTT
>TRBJ1-2|once|TRBV7-9|TRBD1
CASSPDRVGDGYTF
TGTGCCAGCAGCCCGGACAGGGTCGGTGATGGCTACACCTTC
>TRBJ2-4|-|TRBV9|-
CASSEGEFAKNIQYF
TGTGCCAGCAGCGAGGGGGAATTTGCCAAAAACATTCAGTACTTC
>TRBJ2-5|-|TRBV27|TRBD2
CASSPRRAGGLEETQYF
TGTGCCAGCAGTCCCCGTCGGGCGGGGGGCCTCGAGGAGACCCAGTACTTC
>TRBJ1-1|-|TRBV15|-
CATSRRGVRSEAFF
TGTGCCACCAGCAGGCGGGGGGTTAGGTCTGAAGCTTTCTTT
>TRBJ2-3|-|TRBV5-4|-
CASSLGPHSDTQYF
TGTGCCAGCAGCTTGGGGCCGCACTCAGATACGCAGTATTTT
>TRBJ1-2|-|TRBV7-6|TRBD1
CASSPGGTGGRNGYTF
TGTGCCAGCAGCCCAGGGGGGACAGGGGGTAGAAATGGCTACACCTTC
>TRBJ2-3|-|TRBV20-1|-
CSASGTDTQYF
TGCAGTGCTAGCGGCACAGATACGCAGTATTTT
>TRBJ2-7|-|TRBV5-1|TRBD2
CASSFGGTSNSYEQYF
TGCGCCAGCAGCTTCGGAGGGACTAGCAACTCCTACGAGCAGTACTTC
>TRBJ1-2|-|TRBV27|TRBD1
CASSTIRDRMKNGYTF
TGTGCCAGCAGTACAATCCGGGACAGGATGAAGAATGGCTACACCTTC
>TRBJ2-3|-|TRBV7-2|TRBD1
CASSPQQGRTDTQYF
TGTGCCAGCAGCCCCCAACAGGGGCGCACAGATACGCAGTATTTT
>TRBJ2-3|-|TRBV29-1|-
CSVAVTDTQYF
TGCAGCGTTGCGGTTACAGATACGCAGTATTTT
>TRBJ1-2|-|TRBV21-1|-
CASSVGNGYTF
TGTGCCAGCAGCGTGGGGAATGGCTACACCTTC
>TRBJ1-1|-|TRBV4-1|-
CASSQESGTPLNTEAFF
TGCGCCAGCAGCCAAGAGAGCGGGACACCGTTGAACACTGAAGCTTTCTTT
>TRBJ2-7|once|TRBV29-1|-
CSVRLGYEQYF
TGCAGCGTGAGACTCGGATACGAGCAGTACTTC